This T cell receptor beta chain was found in a study of T cell responses to AZD1222 COVID-19 vaccine. The V and J ends lost 2 bases and 10 bases respectively, with 15 bases between them. CDR1 MNHEY and CDR2 SVGEGT come from the germline V gene. The CDR3 is 15 residues long. TCRdb's table, derived via immunoSEQ multiplex PCR, lists solely in-frame clones and lacks some. The sample shows under 200,000 clones, 90% of them seen only once. As regards this clone: Its antigen is still unknown.

General observations from the study: Baseline seropositivity characterized only 5 or 6 AZD1222 recipients. The study found Spike-specific TCR breadth and depth rose after two AZD1222 doses.

The chain couples TRBV6-2 or TRBV6-3 to TRBJ1-6, with D perhaps matching TRBD1 (6 bases). The receptor was derived from an adult in good health. This material consisted of peripheral blood, taken on day 0 of AZD1222 vaccination. The DNA of the CDR3 is TGTGCCAGCAGTTACCGGGGGCGCGGCGACTCACCCCTCCACTTT. It specifies CASSYRGRGDSPLHF.